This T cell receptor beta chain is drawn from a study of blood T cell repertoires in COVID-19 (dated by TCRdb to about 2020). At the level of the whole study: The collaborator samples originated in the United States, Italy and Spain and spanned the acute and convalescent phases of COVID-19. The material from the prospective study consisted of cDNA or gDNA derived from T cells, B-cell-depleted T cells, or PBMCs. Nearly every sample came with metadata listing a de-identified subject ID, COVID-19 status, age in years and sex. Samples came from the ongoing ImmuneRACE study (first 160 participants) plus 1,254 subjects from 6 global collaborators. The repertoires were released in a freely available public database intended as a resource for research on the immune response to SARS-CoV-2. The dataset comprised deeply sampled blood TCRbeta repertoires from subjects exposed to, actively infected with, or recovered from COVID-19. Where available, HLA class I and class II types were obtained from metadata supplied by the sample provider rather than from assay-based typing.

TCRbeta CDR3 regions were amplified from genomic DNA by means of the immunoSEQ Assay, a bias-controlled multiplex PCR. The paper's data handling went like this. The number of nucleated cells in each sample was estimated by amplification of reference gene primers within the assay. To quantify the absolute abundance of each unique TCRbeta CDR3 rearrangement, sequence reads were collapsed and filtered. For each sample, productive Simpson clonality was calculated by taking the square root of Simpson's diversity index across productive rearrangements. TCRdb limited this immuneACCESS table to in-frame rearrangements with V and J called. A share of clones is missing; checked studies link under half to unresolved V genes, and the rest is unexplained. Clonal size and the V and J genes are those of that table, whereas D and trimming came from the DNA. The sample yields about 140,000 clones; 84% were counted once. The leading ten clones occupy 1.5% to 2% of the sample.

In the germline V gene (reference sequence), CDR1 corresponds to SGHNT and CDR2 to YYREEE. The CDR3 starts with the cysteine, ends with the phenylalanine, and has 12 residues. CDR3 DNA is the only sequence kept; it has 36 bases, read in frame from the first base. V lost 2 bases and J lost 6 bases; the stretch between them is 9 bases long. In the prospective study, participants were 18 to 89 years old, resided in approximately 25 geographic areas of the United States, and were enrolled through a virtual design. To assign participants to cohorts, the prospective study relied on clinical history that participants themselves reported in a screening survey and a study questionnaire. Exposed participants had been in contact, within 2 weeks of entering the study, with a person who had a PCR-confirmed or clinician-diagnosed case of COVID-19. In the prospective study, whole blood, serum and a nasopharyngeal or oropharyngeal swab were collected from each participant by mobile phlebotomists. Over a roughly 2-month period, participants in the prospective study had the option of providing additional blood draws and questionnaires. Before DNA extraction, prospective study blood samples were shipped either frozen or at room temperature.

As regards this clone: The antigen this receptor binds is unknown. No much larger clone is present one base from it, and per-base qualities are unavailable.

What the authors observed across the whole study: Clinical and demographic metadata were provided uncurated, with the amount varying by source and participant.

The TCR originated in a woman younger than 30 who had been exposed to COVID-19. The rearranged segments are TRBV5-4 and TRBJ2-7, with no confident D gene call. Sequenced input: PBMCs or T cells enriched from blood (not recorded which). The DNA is TGTGCCAGCAGCTTAAACCCAGGCGAGCAGTACTTC. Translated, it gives CASSLNPGEQYF.